Following are 6 T cell receptor beta chains from one sample sequenced in a study of shared clonotypes between healthy human individuals. Sequenced by immunoSEQ multiplex PCR; TCRdb stores in-frame clones only, minus some. Among millions of clones listed, 85% to 95% were seen once. The sequencing sample was made of naive CD4+ T cells sorted from blood. As to subset: CD45RA+ positively selected. These receptors came from a man aged 18 to 30 in good health.

The chain recombines TRBV19 with TRBJ1-6; the D gene is possibly TRBD1 (5 bases). Germline V CDR1 and CDR2: LNHDA, SQIVND (reference sequence). The CDR3 runs to 16 residues. Trimming removed 6 bases at V and 6 bases at J, with 18 bases between. In DNA form, the CDR3 reads TGTGCCAGTAGCCCTCGGCAGGGTCGAAGTAATTCACCCCTCCACTTT. Translating it yields CASSPRQGRSNSPLHF.

This rearrangement joins TRBV6-5 to TRBJ1-5; D gene ambiguous. Trimming stripped 0 bases from V and 4 bases from J, with 10 bases between. The germline V gene encodes CDR1 MNHEY and CDR2 SVGAGI. The CDR3 extends over 15 amino acids. CDR3 nucleotides: TGTGCCAGCAGTTACTCCTGGTCTGAGAATCAGCCCCAGCATTTT. Protein product: CASSYSWSENQPQHF.

The CDR3 nucleotides read TGTGCTAGCAAATACTCTGGGGCCAACGTCCTGACTTTC. It is translated as CASKYSGANVLTF. This chain links TRBV12-5 with TRBJ2-6; D remains ambiguous. The CDR3 spans 13 residues. V lost 9 bases and J 0 bases, leaving 6 bases between the germline ends. CDR1 is LGHNT, CDR2 FRNRAP, per germline. Combining the CDR3 with reference TRBV12-5 and TRBJ2-6 gives the whole variable domain DARVTQTPRHKVTEMGQEVTMRCQPILGHNTVFWYRQTMMQGLELLAYFRNRAPLDDSGMPKDRFSAEMPDATLATLKIQPSEPRDSAVYFCASKYSGANVLTFGAGSRLTVL.

The J gene is TRBJ2-7, the V gene TRBV28, with D perhaps TRBD2 (6 bases). Trimming took off 3 bases at V and 6 bases at J, with 18 bases between the two ends. The CDR3 loop spans 15 amino acids. The germline V gene encodes CDR1 MDHEN and CDR2 SYDVKM. Written as DNA, the CDR3 is TGTGCCAGCAGTTTGGGGGGATCGAGTTTTTTCGAGCAGTACTTC. Encoded protein: CASSLGGSSFFEQYF.

This rearrangement joins TRBV7-8 to TRBJ2-2; D unclear. The CDR3 spans 14 residues. Germline values: CDR1 SGHVS, CDR2 FQNEAQ. V gave up 1 base and J gave up 0 bases, with 3 bases separating them. Written as DNA, the CDR3 is TGTGCCAGCAGCTTAGAGGCGAACACCGGGGAGCTGTTTTTT. Amino acids: CASSLEANTGELFF.

In this sample, this clone turned up a few times. This rearrangement joins TRBV4-1 to TRBJ2-1; D ambiguous. Germline-derived CDR1 and CDR2 are MGHRA and YSYEKL. The V and J ends lost 1 base and 3 bases respectively, with 10 bases between them. The CDR3 is 15 amino acids. Written as DNA, the CDR3 is TGCGCCAGCAGCCAAGGGTTGGGTGGCTACAATGAGCAGTTCTTC. Amino acids: CASSQGLGGYNEQFF.